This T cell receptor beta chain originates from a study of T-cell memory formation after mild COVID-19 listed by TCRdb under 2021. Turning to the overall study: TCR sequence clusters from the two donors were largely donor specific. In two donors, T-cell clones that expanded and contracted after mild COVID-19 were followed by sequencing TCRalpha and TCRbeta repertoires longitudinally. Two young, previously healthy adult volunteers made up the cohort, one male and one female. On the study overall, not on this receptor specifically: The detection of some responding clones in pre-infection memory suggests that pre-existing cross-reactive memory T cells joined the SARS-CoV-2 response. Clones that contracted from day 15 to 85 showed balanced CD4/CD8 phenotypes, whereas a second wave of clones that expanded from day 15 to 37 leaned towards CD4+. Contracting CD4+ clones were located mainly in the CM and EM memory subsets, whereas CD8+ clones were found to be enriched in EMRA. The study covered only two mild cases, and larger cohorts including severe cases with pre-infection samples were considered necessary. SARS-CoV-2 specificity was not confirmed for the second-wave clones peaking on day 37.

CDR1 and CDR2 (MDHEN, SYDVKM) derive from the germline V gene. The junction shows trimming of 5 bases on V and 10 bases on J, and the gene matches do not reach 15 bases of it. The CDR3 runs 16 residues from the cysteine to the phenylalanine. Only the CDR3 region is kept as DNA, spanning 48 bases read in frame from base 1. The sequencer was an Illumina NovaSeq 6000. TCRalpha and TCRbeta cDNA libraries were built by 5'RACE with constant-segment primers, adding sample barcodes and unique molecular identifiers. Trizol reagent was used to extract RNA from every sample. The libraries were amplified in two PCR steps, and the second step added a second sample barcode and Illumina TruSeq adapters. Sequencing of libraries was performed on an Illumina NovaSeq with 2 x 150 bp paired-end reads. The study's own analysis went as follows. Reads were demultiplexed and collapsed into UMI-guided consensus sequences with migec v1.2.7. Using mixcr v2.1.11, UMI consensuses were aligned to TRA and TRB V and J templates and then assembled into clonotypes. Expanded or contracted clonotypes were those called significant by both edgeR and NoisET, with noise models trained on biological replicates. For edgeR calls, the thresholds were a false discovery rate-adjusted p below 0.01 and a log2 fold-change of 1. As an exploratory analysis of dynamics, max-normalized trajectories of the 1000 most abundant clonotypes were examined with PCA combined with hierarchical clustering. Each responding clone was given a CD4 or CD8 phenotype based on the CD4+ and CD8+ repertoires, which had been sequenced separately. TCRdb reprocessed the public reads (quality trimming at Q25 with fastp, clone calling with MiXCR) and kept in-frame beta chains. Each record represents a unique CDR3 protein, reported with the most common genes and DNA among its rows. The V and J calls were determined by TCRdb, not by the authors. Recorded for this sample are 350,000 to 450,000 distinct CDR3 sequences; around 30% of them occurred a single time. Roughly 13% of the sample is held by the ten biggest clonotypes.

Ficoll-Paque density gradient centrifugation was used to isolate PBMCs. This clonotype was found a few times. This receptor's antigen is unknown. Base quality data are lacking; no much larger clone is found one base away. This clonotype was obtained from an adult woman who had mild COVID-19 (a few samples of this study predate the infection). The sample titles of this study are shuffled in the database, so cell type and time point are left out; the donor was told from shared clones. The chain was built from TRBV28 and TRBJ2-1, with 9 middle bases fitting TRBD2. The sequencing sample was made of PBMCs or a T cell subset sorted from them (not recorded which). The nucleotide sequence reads TGTGCCAGCAGTCGTCGACTAGCGGCTTATTCCGGCGAGCAGTTCTTC. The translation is CASSRRLAAYSGEQFF.